This T cell receptor beta chain was identified during a study of shared clonotypes between healthy human individuals. Only in-frame clones appear in the TCRdb table, and some are missing; sequencing was by immunoSEQ multiplex PCR. This table has roughly 1 million clones, about 75% appearing once. This clone was observed a few times. Its antigen is undetermined. General observations from the study: Across subsets, estimated richness was generally greater for naive than for memory populations. Clonotypes which were not shared had lower generation probabilities than clonotypes that all four donors shared.

The V end lost 5 bases, the J end lost 3 bases, and 20 bases lay between the germline ends. Germline CDR1 reads SGHTA; CDR2 reads FQGNSA. The CDR3 has 18 residues. The clonotype comes from a man aged 18 to 29 in good health. Sample: memory CD4+ T cells sorted from blood. Subset indicated: CD45RA-negative fraction. This chain connects TRBV7-2 to TRBJ1-6; D may be TRBD1 (5 bases). The chain's CDR3 is CASSLRGREGNYNSPLHF. As DNA, the CDR3 is TGTGCCAGCAGCCTAAGGGGTCGGGAGGGCAACTATAATTCACCCCTCCACTTT.